These 9 T cell receptor beta chains originate from one sample sequenced in a study of response to subunit inactivated influenza vaccine. TCRdb independently ran MiXCR on the RT-PCR reads; one entry per CDR3 protein. The table lists 450,000 to 600,000 distinct CDR3 sequences, 16% of them singletons. This specimen consisted of CD4+ T cells sorted from PBMCs, obtained around 2 years after vaccination. The source of these receptors is a man aged 50 to 75 who received an inactivated influenza vaccine.

This clonotype was picked up many times. The chain has TRBV12-3 or TRBV12-4 and TRBJ2-1, with a weak D call TRBD2 (5 bases). CDR3 length: 14 residues. V was trimmed by 3 bases and J by 2 bases, leaving 8 bases between them. CDR3 sequence: CASSLPGTYNEQFF. For the CDR3, the DNA is TGTGCCAGCAGTTTGCCGGGGACCTACAATGAGCAGTTCTTC.

In its sample, this clonotype was seen many times. The V call is TRBV5-1, the J call TRBJ2-1; possibly TRBD1 for D (6 bases). The germline CDR1 and CDR2 sequences are SGHRS and YFSETQ. The CDR3 totals 15 residues. V was shortened by 4 bases and J by 0 bases, with 11 bases between the two germline ends. The CDR3 coding sequence is TGCGCCAGCAGCATAGGGACAACCTCCTACAATGAGCAGTTCTTC. It encodes CASSIGTTSYNEQFF. Together with reference TRBV5-1 and TRBJ2-1, the CDR3 gives the full variable domain: KAGVTQTPRYLIKTRGQQVTLSCSPISGHRSVSWYQQTPGQGLQFLFEYFSETQRNKGNFPGRFSGRQFSNSRSEMNVSTLELGDSALYLCASSIGTTSYNEQFFGPGTRLTVL.

There are a few counts of this clonotype. This chain joins TRBV10-3 and TRBJ2-3; 8 positions agree with TRBD2. V was pared by 6 bases and J by 2 bases, with 7 bases of the junction left unmatched. Germline-derived CDR1 and CDR2 are ENHRY and SYGVKD. The CDR3 extends over 15 amino acids. This CDR3 is CAISAGTSSTDTQYF. The CDR3, as DNA: TGTGCCATCAGCGCCGGGACTAGTTCCACAGATACGCAGTATTTT.

There are a few counts of this clonotype. CDR3 region: CASSSGGWYQETQYF. In DNA, the CDR3 is TGTGCCAGCAGTTCGGGGGGCTGGTATCAAGAGACCCAGTACTTC. The V call is TRBV12-3 or TRBV12-4, the J call TRBJ2-5; the D gene is possibly TRBD2 (7 bases). Trimming took 4 bases from V and 2 from J, leaving 14 bases between them. CDR3 length: 15 amino acids.

This clonotype was seen more than once but under ten times. V is TRBV10-2 and J is TRBJ2-6; D is possibly TRBD1 (5 bases). The V end was cut by 3 bases, the J end by 3 bases, with 9 bases between. Germline V gene data show CDR1 as WSHSY and CDR2 as SAAADI. The CDR3 has 15 residues. The CDR3 here is CASSDRDFGANVLTF. The CDR3 nucleotides read TGCGCCAGCAGTGACAGGGATTTTGGGGCCAACGTCCTGACTTTC.

Ten or more counts support this clonotype. The chain employs TRBV12-3 or TRBV12-4 and TRBJ2-2; a possible D gene is TRBD2 (5 bases). This CDR3 has 16 amino acids. Trimming shortened V by 1 base and J by 0 bases, and 9 bases separated the two germline ends. In nucleotides, the CDR3 is TGTGCCAGCAGTTTAGGCGGCGGGCCGAACACCGGGGAGCTGTTTTTT. It codes for CASSLGGGPNTGELFF.

The chain carries TRBV5-1 and TRBJ2-7; D call uncertain. Trimming stripped 2 bases from V and 3 bases from J, with 12 bases between. This CDR3 is 14 amino acids long. Germline V lookup: CDR1 SGHRS, CDR2 YFSETQ. The CDR3 is CASSFSRKNYEQYF. The CDR3 DNA is TGCGCCAGCAGCTTCTCCAGGAAGAACTACGAGCAGTACTTC. Drawing the rest from reference TRBV5-1 and TRBJ2-7, the complete variable domain is KAGVTQTPRYLIKTRGQQVTLSCSPISGHRSVSWYQQTPGQGLQFLFEYFSETQRNKGNFPGRFSGRQFSNSRSEMNVSTLELGDSALYLCASSFSRKNYEQYFGPGTRLTVT.

The genes are TRBV5-6 and TRBJ1-4, with a tentative D call TRBD1 (5 bases). Germline loops: CDR1 SGHDT, CDR2 YYEEEE. The CDR3 has 16 residues. The V and J ends lost 4 bases and 0 bases respectively, with 13 bases between them. CDR3 DNA sequence: TGTGCCAGCAGCGGGGGGACGGTTGCAACTAATGAAAAACTGTTTTTT. This sequence encodes CASSGGTVATNEKLFF.

This clonotype came up a few times. This rearrangement joins TRBV20-1 to TRBJ2-1; TRBD1 might be the D (6 bases). This CDR3 spans 14 amino acids. Germline CDR1 is DFQATT and CDR2 is SNEGSKA (reference sequence). Trimming took off 0 bases at V and 5 bases at J, with 11 bases between the two ends. In DNA, the CDR3 is TGCAGTGCTAGAGACTTGGACAGCGACAATGAGCAGTTCTTC. Translated: CSARDLDSDNEQFF.